This T cell receptor beta chain was captured in a study of blood T cells in healthy people across ages. This clonotype was seen once. Its antigen is undetermined. A much more abundant neighbour one base away suggests this may be a read error. Alongside a J-beta primer mix, a sample-barcoded 5' primer served in a second PCR lasting about 7 to 11 cycles. One entry per CDR3 protein, called by TCRdb with MiXCR from the 5' RACE reads. The sample records 1.5 million to 2 million distinct CDR3 sequences, roughly 30% being singletons. Study-level results: The study found more naive CD4+ cells and higher diversity in long-lived than aged donors.

This CDR3 spans 15 amino acids. The germline V and J ends were trimmed by 4 bases and 1 base, with 14 bases remaining between them. Germline V gives CDR1 MGHRA, CDR2 YSYEKL. V usage is TRBV4-1 and J usage is TRBJ2-7, with a possible D match to TRBD2 (6 bases). Sequencing was performed on blood. The receptor was derived from a woman in her twenties or thirties in good health. The CDR3 spells CASSRGAGQSYEQYF. The CDR3 DNA sequence: TGCGCCAGCAGCCGTGGGGCGGGGCAGTCCTACGAGCAGTACTTC.